The 24 T cell receptor beta chains listed next were all sequenced from one sample in a study of cytomegalovirus exposure and HLA in healthy donors. PCR used 60 Vbeta primers and 13 Jbeta primers. Libraries were prepared by immunoSEQ multiplex PCR; TCRdb keeps only in-frame clonotypes and omits some of them. The table has over 65,000 clones, 60% to 80% seen once. Material for sequencing was PBMCs. Receptors were obtained from a man aged 45-65 years in good health and CMV-seronegative.

This clone came up a few times. The chain uses TRBV28 and TRBJ2-7; the match to TRBD2 covers 7 bases. The V gene's germline CDR1 is MDHEN and CDR2 SYDVKM. The CDR3 runs to 11 residues. Trimming removed 8 bases from V and 9 bases from J; junction bases left unmatched: 7. The CDR3 DNA reads TGTGCCAGCGGTCGGGGGGTTGGGCAGTACTTC. Protein product: CASGRGVGQYF.

Turning to this clone: Other DNA sequences in this sample translate to the same CDR3. The rearrangement joins TRBV14 to TRBJ1-2; D call uncertain. The CDR3 is 13 amino acids. Per the germline V gene, CDR1 is SGHDN and CDR2 is FVKESK. With 1 base removed from V and 4 bases from J, the gap between germline ends came to 7 bases. This chain's CDR3 is CASSQGRGYGYTF. CDR3 coding DNA: TGTGCCAGCAGCCAAGGTCGGGGCTATGGCTACACCTTC. The full variable domain, in which reference TRBV14 and TRBJ1-2 provide the parts outside the CDR3, is EAGVTQFPSHSVIEKGQTVTLRCDPISGHDNLYWYRRVMGKEIKFLLHFVKESKQDESGMPNNRFLAERTGGTYSTLKVQPAELEDSGVYFCASSQGRGYGYTFGSGTRLTVV.

V usage is TRBV9 and J usage is TRBJ2-7, with D unclear. Germline CDR1 is SGDLS and CDR2 is YYNGEE. This CDR3 has 13 residues. Trimming shortened V by 2 bases and J by 7 bases, and 13 bases separated the two germline ends. This CDR3 is CASSVLAESEQYF. CDR3 DNA: TGTGCCAGCAGCGTTCTTGCCGAGTCGGAGCAGTACTTC.

This clone came up a few times. The chain recombines TRBV4-3 with TRBJ2-3; D is ambiguous. CDR3 length equals 14 residues. Per germline, CDR1 LGHNA and CDR2 YSLEER. The V end was cut by 0 bases, the J end by 8 bases, with 12 bases between. The CDR3 here is CASSQEPGTGTQYF. The CDR3 DNA reads as TGCGCCAGCAGCCAAGAACCTGGAACGGGTACGCAGTATTTT.

The CDR3 spells CASGLGDIQAFF. As DNA, the CDR3 is TGTGCTAGTGGTTTGGGGGACATACAAGCTTTCTTT. The J gene is TRBJ1-1, the V gene TRBV12-5, with a possible D match to TRBD1 (6 bases). The CDR3 runs to 12 residues. CDR1 LGHNT and CDR2 FRNRAP come from the germline V gene. V lost 1 base and J lost 9, with 9 bases in between.

The V and J genes are TRBV27 and TRBJ2-3; D possibly corresponds to TRBD2 (6 bases). The ends were cut back, 8 bases at V and 2 bases at J, with 11 bases in the middle. Germline values: CDR1 MNHEY, CDR2 SMNVEV (reference sequence). This CDR3 is 13 amino acids long. The CDR3 protein is CASCSGVTDTQYF. CDR3 bases: TGTGCCAGCTGCTCGGGGGTCACAGATACGCAGTATTTT.

The CDR3 reads CASSPLAGGEQYF. CDR3 bases: TGTGCCAGCAGCCCACTAGCGGGGGGCGAGCAGTACTTC. The chain combines TRBV6-5 with TRBJ2-7, with 12 bases matching TRBD2. V was clipped by 6 bases and J by 6 bases; unmatched bases: 3. Germline V CDR1 and CDR2: MNHEY, SVGAGI. The CDR3 covers 13 residues.

The chain uses TRBV7-8 and TRBJ2-7; tentatively, D is TRBD1 (6 bases). Trimming removed 0 bases from V and 3 bases from J, with 24 bases in between. The germline gives CDR1 SGHVS, CDR2 FQNEAQ. CDR3 size: 19 residues. Here the CDR3 reads CASSLAMGLREWDNYEQYF. CDR3 nucleotides: TGTGCCAGCAGCTTAGCCATGGGTCTGAGGGAGTGGGACAACTACGAGCAGTACTTC.

This chain links TRBV5-6 with TRBJ2-5; 10 positions match TRBD2. J gave up 3 bases and V 1 base, and 3 bases lay outside the gene matches. The germline V gene encodes CDR1 SGHDT and CDR2 YYEEEE. The CDR3 loop spans 15 amino acids. The CDR3 DNA sequence: TGTGCCAGCAGCTTGCTAACTAGCGGGGAAGAGACCCAGTACTTC. Amino acid sequence: CASSLLTSGEETQYF.

This clone was picked up many times. V usage is TRBV6-1 and J usage is TRBJ2-7; D possibly corresponds to TRBD1 (5 bases). Deletions cut 5 bases from V and 2 bases from J, with 13 bases between. Germline CDR1 is MNHNS and CDR2 is SASEGT. CDR3 length: 14 residues. The CDR3, as DNA: TGTGCCAGCAGTCGACAGTCCCATACCTACGAGCAGTACTTC. It yields the protein CASSRQSHTYEQYF.

The chain carries TRBV6-5 and TRBJ1-6; D not certain. V was clipped by 6 bases and J by 6 bases, with 15 bases between them. Germline-derived CDR1 and CDR2 are MNHEY and SVGAGI. The CDR3 length is 15 residues. The CDR3 DNA reads TGTGCCAGCAGCCTACGGGTCTTAGGTAATTCACCCCTCCACTTT. Its protein is CASSLRVLGNSPLHF.

The CDR3 spells CASSLTGNEKLFF. CDR3 in DNA: TGCGCCAGCAGCCTGACAGGGAATGAAAAACTGTTTTTT. The chain joins TRBV4-1 to TRBJ1-4; 7 nucleotides align to TRBD1. Germline V gives CDR1 MGHRA, CDR2 YSYEKL. There are 13 residues in the CDR3. V dropped 4 bases and J dropped 5; count of bases not matched to a gene: 1.

This chain joins TRBV9 and TRBJ1-2; 9 bases line up with TRBD1. The CDR3 is 15 residues long. The germline gives CDR1 SGDLS, CDR2 YYNGEE. V was pared by 4 bases and J by 0 bases, with 4 bases of the junction left unmatched. The CDR3 loop reads CASSQTGGTNYGYTF. The CDR3 coding sequence is TGTGCCAGCAGCCAAACAGGGGGCACTAACTATGGCTACACCTTC.

The chain is built from TRBV4-2 and TRBJ2-7, with D perhaps TRBD1 (6 bases). CDR1 LGHNA and CDR2 YNFKEQ come from the germline V gene. V gave up 6 bases and J gave up 4 bases, with 16 bases separating them. The length of the CDR3 is 14 residues. The CDR3, as DNA: TGTGCCAGCAGTTATGAAAGGGGGTCTTACGAGCAGTACTTC. It specifies CASSYERGSYEQYF.

The chain couples TRBV5-1 to TRBJ1-4; the D gene is possibly TRBD1 (5 bases). The CDR3 extends over 14 amino acids. Germline CDR1 SGHRS, CDR2 YFSETQ. V was cut by 5 bases and J by 4 bases, with 12 bases left in between. CDR3 coding DNA: TGCGCCAGCAGTCGGCAGGGAGGTAATGAAAAACTGTTTTTT. Its translation is CASSRQGGNEKLFF.

The chain employs TRBV27 and TRBJ1-1; 8 bases map to TRBD1. This CDR3 contains 16 residues. CDR1 and CDR2 from the germline V gene are MNHEY and SMNVEV (reference sequence). After removal of 3 bases from V and 1 base from J, the junction contained 7 bases not matched to a gene. The CDR3 nucleotides are TGTGCCAGCAGTTTCCAGGCCGGGACAGGGAACACTGAAGCTTTCTTT. Residues: CASSFQAGTGNTEAFF.

The V gene is TRBV18, the J gene TRBJ2-7; TRBD2 agrees at 8 bases. In germline, CDR1 is KGHSH, CDR2 LQKENI. Germline trimming cut 2 bases from V and 0 bases from J; bases unmatched to any gene: 15. The CDR3 contains 19 residues. The CDR3 sequence: CASSPKMRGLAGPSYEQYF. The DNA of the CDR3 is TGTGCCAGCTCACCAAAGATGAGAGGCCTAGCGGGTCCCTCCTACGAGCAGTACTTC.

In DNA form, the CDR3 reads TGTGCCAGCAGTTCGATCCAACTTACTAGCGGGGGGCGGGCAGATACGCAGTATTTT. It encodes CASSSIQLTSGGRADTQYF. The chain has TRBV27 and TRBJ2-3; TRBD2 aligns across 12 bases. The V gene end was trimmed by 4 bases and the J gene end by 4 bases; junction bases not matched to a gene: 15. The CDR3 is 19 residues long. The germline gives CDR1 MNHEY, CDR2 SMNVEV (reference sequence).

The chain carries TRBV5-5 and TRBJ1-2; TRBD1 matches 8 bases. This CDR3 has 15 residues. The V gene's germline CDR1 is SGHKS and CDR2 YYEKEE (reference sequence). V lost 4 bases and J lost 4; bases outside the gene matches: 9. The CDR3 loop reads CASSPRQGTVYGYTF. CDR3 nucleotides: TGTGCCAGCAGCCCCCGACAGGGGACAGTCTATGGCTACACCTTC.

The chain is built from TRBV5-1 and TRBJ2-1, with a tentative D call TRBD2 (5 bases). From germline, CDR1 is SGHRS and CDR2 YFSETQ. Trimming removed 7 bases from V and 6 bases from J, with 14 bases in between. This CDR3 spans 13 amino acids. The CDR3 DNA sequence: TGCGCCAGCCGGGGAGCCGGCGGCAATGAGCAGTTCTTC. Amino acids: CASRGAGGNEQFF.

The chain combines TRBV18 with TRBJ1-4; D uncertain. In germline, CDR1 is KGHSH, CDR2 LQKENI. CDR3 size: 14 residues. Between the trimmed V and J ends, which lost 3 bases and 7 bases, there was a span of 12 bases. For the CDR3, the DNA is TGTGCCAGCTCACCCGCACAGAATCCTGAAAAACTGTTTTTT. Amino acids: CASSPAQNPEKLFF. The full variable domain, with the rest looked up from reference TRBV18 and TRBJ1-4, is NAGVMQNPRHLVRRRGQEARLRCSPMKGHSHVYWYRQLPEEGLKFMVYLQKENIIDESGMPKERFSAEFPKEGPSILRIQQVVRGDSAAYFCASSPAQNPEKLFFGSGTQLSVL.

This clone was seen a handful of times. V gene TRBV11-2 combines with J gene TRBJ2-1, with D perhaps matching TRBD1 (7 bases). The V gene's germline CDR1 is SGHAT and CDR2 FQNNGV. CDR3 length: 16 residues. V lost 4 bases, J lost 6 bases, and 19 bases lay in between. The DNA for the CDR3 is TGTGCCAGCAGCTCCTGGTCAGGGGGGCCGGTCAATGAGCAGTTCTTC. This gives the protein CASSSWSGGPVNEQFF.

The chain combines TRBV15 with TRBJ1-2; D is unresolved. This CDR3 contains 13 residues. The germline V and J ends were trimmed by 6 bases and 8 bases, with 16 bases remaining between them. Germline CDR1 reads LNHNV; CDR2 reads YYDKDF (reference sequence). CDR3 region: CATRKEGVRGYTF. The CDR3 DNA sequence: TGTGCCACCAGAAAGGAAGGAGTTCGGGGCTACACCTTC.

The genes are TRBV19 and TRBJ2-1; D unclear. V was pared by 3 bases and J by 2 bases, with 17 bases between. The CDR3 spans 17 residues. The germline V gene encodes CDR1 LNHDA and CDR2 SQIVND (reference sequence). CDR3 sequence reads: CASSIDSLLMTYNEQFF. The CDR3 nucleotides are TGTGCCAGTAGTATCGATAGCCTCCTAATGACCTACAATGAGCAGTTCTTC.